This T cell receptor (beta chain) is from a study of blood T cells in healthy people across ages. Study conclusions and caveats: The study found more naive CD4+ cells and higher diversity in long-lived than aged donors.

This clonotype has a handful of counts. The antigen is unknown. The germline gives CDR1 MRHNA, CDR2 SNTAGT. Between the trimmed V and J ends, which lost 0 bases and 9 bases, there was a span of 9 bases. The CDR3 has 13 amino acids. Primers used in a second PCR of roughly 6 to 12 cycles were a sample-barcoded 5' primer and a J-beta primer mix. TCRdb re-analysed the 5' RACE reads in MiXCR, keeping a single row per CDR3 protein. The repertoire holds 1,500,000 or so distinct CDR3 sequences, roughly 43% seen once, with approximately 4.1% in the top ten. The draw of peripheral blood yielded ten milliliters from each donor.

The genes are TRBV6-4 and TRBJ2-1; the D is unclear. The specimen was blood. The clonotype originates from a woman aged 18-35 years in good health. CDR3 coding DNA: TGTGCCAGCAGTGACTCGAGTCCTGGTGAGCAGTTCTTC. Protein sequence: CASSDSSPGEQFF.